The T cell receptor beta chain under discussion was sequenced for a study of T cells in women clearing cervical HPV infection. As concerns this clone: Its antigen is as yet unknown. The CDR3 goes on 3 residues after the read ends, and that part is filled in from the germline J gene.

Prevalent HPV16 infections were excluded; only incident single HPV16 infections included. Only in-frame clones appear in the TCRdb table, and some are missing; sequencing was by immunoSEQ multiplex PCR. The sample has 20,000 to 25,000 clones, and its top ten clones hold more than 9%. Germline CDR1 is DFQATT and CDR2 is SNEGSKA (reference sequence). The CDR3 extends over 15 amino acids. V was cut by 0 bases and J by 1 base, with 12 bases left in between. Study-wide points: Each sample's T-cell count was unknown, possibly confounding richness. A classifier using richness and V gene abundances reached an AUC of over 0.75.

The J gene is TRBJ1-1, the V gene TRBV20-1; TRBD1 might be the D (6 bases). The sample consisted of blood buffy coat. The origin of this receptor is a woman between 18 and 69 years old with a cervical HPV16 infection that either progressed to CIN3+ or cleared (not recorded which). The CDR3 sequence is CSARDLRTENTEAFF. The CDR3 bases that were read are TGCAGTGCTAGAGATCTTAGGACAGAGAACACTGAA.